What follows is one TCR beta chain and its context. As yet, its antigen is unknown. The entry originates in a study of shared clonotypes between healthy human individuals. This CDR3 has 13 residues. The V end was cut by 8 bases, the J end by 2 bases, with 13 bases between. Germline V gene lookup returns CDR1 MNHNY and CDR2 SVGAGI (reference sequence). Running of the assay took place at deep level. It was across several immunoSEQ plates that each subset's genomic DNA was evenly split. Replicate sorted-subset PCRs were loaded with 150 to 200 ng DNA, 30,000 to 35,000 T cell genomes. Repertoires were generated with immunoSEQ multiplex PCR, while TCRdb's copy carries only in-frame clones and drops some. The data show about 530,000 clones, with 90% to 96% seen just once and roughly 0.06% held by the top ten. Whole-study results and caveats: Estimated richness was generally greater in naive than memory subsets.

The rearrangement uses TRBV6-6 and TRBJ2-7; D possibly corresponds to TRBD2 (6 bases). Sequencing was carried out using naive CD4+ T cells sorted from blood. Subset described: CD45RA+ positively selected. The clonotype originates from a woman aged 25 to 39 in good health. The CDR3 DNA is TGTGCCAGCGGTTCGGCGGGGCCCTACGAGCAGTACTTC. Translation: CASGSAGPYEQYF.